The following is a T cell receptor beta chain sequence with its context. This clonotype occurred a few times. Its target antigen remains unknown. Base qualities are missing; no much larger clone stands one base away. Per the publication, the treatment or condition label means: allogeneic hematopoietic cell transplantation with graft depleted of TCRalphabeta T cells and CD19 B cells. Transplant recipients were children who received TCRalphabeta/CD19-depleted allogeneic hematopoietic cell grafts. The CDR3 holds 12 amino acids from the cysteine to the phenylalanine. The retained sequence is limited to the CDR3, 36 bases, with the frame set at the first base. V is clipped by 2 bases and J by 7 bases, and the sequence between their germline boundaries is 6 bases long. CDR1 and CDR2, per the germline V gene, are ENHRY and SYGVKD. The library was produced with PCR. These reads were obtained on an Illumina HiSeq 2500. TCR libraries were prepared with molecular barcoding, using unique molecular identifiers to normalize TCRbeta repertoire quantification. Starting from the raw public reads, TCRdb applied fastp trimming at Q25, assembled clones with MiXCR and retained in-frame beta chains. Each entry merges the rows of one CDR3 protein and shows their most common DNA and genes. This sample lists around 490,000 distinct CDR3 sequences; over 10% were detected once. The top ten clones comprise 12% to 15% of the sample.

This record comes from a study of T-cell reconstitution after alpha-beta-depleted transplantation in children (dated by TCRdb to the mid-2010s). With respect to the entire study: Using TCR repertoire profiling, the study quantitatively followed how T-cell immune reconstitution unfolded in children after TCRalphabeta/CD19-depleted allogeneic hematopoietic cell transplantation.

The investigation overall reported the following: Over subsequent months, a decline in hyperexpanded clone frequencies was noted, and after one year, T-cell counts and TCRbeta diversity were mostly ascribed to newly produced T cells. The high TCRbeta diversity at day 60 in some patients was ascribed to recipient T cells and intrathymic progenitors that had survived conditioning. The apparently early alphabetaT-cell count recovery about two months after transplant was reportedly dependent on only several hundred rapidly expanded clones derived from non-depleted graft cells.

The material was PBMCs, mostly from graft donor cells, obtained 180 days after TCRalphabeta/CD19-depleted stem cell transplant. This receptor was obtained from a female patient aged 2-10 years who had a stem cell transplant for aplastic anemia, so the T cells may come from the graft donor. The rearranged chain carries TRBV10-3 and TRBJ1-5, with no confidently assigned D gene. In nucleotides, the sequence is TGTGCCATCAGTGAGGTCGGGCAGCCCCAGCATTTT. Its translation is CAISEVGQPQHF.